This passage covers 24 T cell receptor beta chains from one sample sequenced in a study of T cell repertoires in cytomegalovirus infection. TCRdb processed the reads anew with MiXCR; each CDR3 protein has one entry. This sample has more than 150,000 distinct CDR3 sequences, with approximately 20% found just once. What was sequenced was PBMCs. These receptors came from a human donor in good health (CMV status not recorded). Some clones in this sample may be carry-over from other donors' samples.

A few counts support this clonotype. The CDR3 sequence is CASSFSVVAGPGEAFF. CDR3 DNA sequence: TGTGCCAGCAGCTTTAGCGTAGTGGCAGGGCCCGGCGAAGCTTTCTTT. This sequence joins TRBV7-2 and TRBJ1-1; tentatively, D is TRBD1 (5 bases). V dropped 3 bases and J dropped 8 bases, with 22 bases sitting between them. CDR1 SGHTA and CDR2 FQGNSA come from the germline V gene. The CDR3 extends over 16 amino acids. Complete variable domain (other parts from reference TRBV7-2 and TRBJ1-1): GAGVSQSPSNKVTEKGKDVELRCDPISGHTALYWYRQSLGQGLEFLIYFQGNSAPDKSGLPSDRFSAERTGGSVSTLTIQRTQQEDSAVYLCASSFSVVAGPGEAFFGQGTRLTVV.

A few counts support this clonotype. CDR3 in DNA: TGTGCCAGCAGCACACCGACACAGAGCTCCTACGAGCAGTACTTC. Translated, it gives CASSTPTQSSYEQYF. This chain links TRBV5-4 with TRBJ2-7; D gene ambiguous. The CDR3 is made up of 15 amino acids. The V and J ends lost 4 bases and 0 bases respectively, with 14 bases between them. CDR1 SGHNT and CDR2 YYREEE come from the germline V gene (reference sequence).

This clonotype was seen only a few times. V gene TRBV7-8 combines with J gene TRBJ2-7; TRBD1 is a possible D gene (5 bases). V was shortened by 1 base and J by 2 bases, with 12 bases between the two germline ends. The germline V gene has CDR1 SGHVS and CDR2 FQNEAQ. The CDR3 is 15 amino acids. CDR3 protein: CASSLGAGNPYEQYF. CDR3 sequence (DNA): TGTGCCAGCAGCTTAGGGGCAGGGAACCCCTACGAGCAGTACTTC. The variable domain in full, with the rest retrieved from reference TRBV7-8 and TRBJ2-7, is GAGVSQSPRYKVAKRGQDVALRCDPISGHVSLFWYQQALGQGPEFLTYFQNEAQLDKSGLPSDRFFAERPEGSVSTLKIQRTQQEDSAVYLCASSLGAGNPYEQYFGPGTRLTVT.

V is TRBV6-2 or TRBV6-3 and J is TRBJ1-2, with a possible D match to TRBD1 (6 bases). V was cut by 7 bases and J by 7 bases, with 16 bases left in between. This CDR3 contains 13 residues. CDR1 and CDR2 from the germline V gene are MNHEY and SVGEGT. In nucleotides, the CDR3 is TGTGCCAGCACGGGACAACGAGTTGGTGGCTACACCTTC. Encoded protein: CASTGQRVGGYTF.

There are a few counts of this clonotype. The rearrangement joins TRBV5-1 to TRBJ2-6; D gene unclear. Germline lookup yields CDR1 SGHRS and CDR2 YFSETQ. The V gene lost 4 bases and the J gene lost 0 bases, with 11 bases spanning the gap. The CDR3 covers 16 residues. CDR3 in amino acids: CASSGRTVSGANVLTF. CDR3 nucleotides: TGCGCCAGCAGCGGTCGGACGGTCTCTGGGGCCAACGTCCTGACTTTC.

V gene TRBV2 combines with J gene TRBJ2-7, with D possibly TRBD1 on 5 matching bases. Between the trimmed V and J ends, which lost 4 bases and 6 bases, there was a span of 13 bases. Germline V gene lookup returns CDR1 SNHLY and CDR2 FYNNEI. The CDR3 consists of 13 residues. CDR3 sequence reads: CASSGLVGAEQYF. The DNA of the CDR3 is TGTGCCAGCAGTGGTCTAGTAGGGGCCGAGCAGTACTTC.

The V and J genes are TRBV6-1 and TRBJ2-5, with 11 bases lining up with TRBD2. Germline lookup yields CDR1 MNHNS and CDR2 SASEGT. The CDR3 sequence is 16 residues long. J was trimmed by 4 bases and V by 2 bases; bases with no gene match: 6. The CDR3, as DNA: TGTGCCAGCAGTGAAAATAGCGGGGGGGTGGGAGAGACCCAGTACTTC. Protein sequence: CASSENSGGVGETQYF.

V is TRBV7-2 and J is TRBJ1-2; TRBD1 aligns across 10 bases. Germline assignment: CDR1 SGHTA and CDR2 FQGNSA. The V segment lost 5 bases and the J segment 1 base; nucleotides outside the gene matches: 4. The CDR3 is 15 residues long. CDR3 nucleotides: TGTGCCAGCAGCCCGGGACAGGGGATTAACTATGGCTACACCTTC. Its protein is CASSPGQGINYGYTF.

The chain is built from TRBV12-3 or TRBV12-4 and TRBJ1-2, with unresolved D. This CDR3 spans 13 amino acids. V lost 2 bases to trimming and J lost 6 bases, with 10 bases between them. The CDR3 DNA reads TGTGCCAGCAGTTTAACTGGGGTCGATGGCTACACCTTC. This encodes CASSLTGVDGYTF.

This chain joins TRBV7-8 and TRBJ2-7; 7 bases are shared with TRBD1. Germline CDR1 is SGHVS and CDR2 is FQNEAQ. Unmatched junction bases numbered 11, after V lost 1 base and J lost 5 bases. The CDR3 is made up of 16 amino acids. The CDR3 sequence is CASSLDLGQRSHEQYF. CDR3 bases: TGTGCCAGCAGCTTAGATTTGGGACAGCGGTCCCACGAGCAGTACTTC.

This clonotype was picked up a small number of times. The rearrangement joins TRBV27 to TRBJ2-7, with 7 bases matching TRBD1. The CDR3 length is 15 residues. Germline loops: CDR1 MNHEY, CDR2 SMNVEV (reference sequence). The junction had 8 bases not matched to a gene; V was cut back by 2 bases and J by 4 bases. DNA of the CDR3: TGTGCCAGCAGTTTACGGTGGGACAGAGAGTACGAGCAGTACTTC. Translation: CASSLRWDREYEQYF.

Only a few counts were recorded for this clonotype. V gene TRBV27 combines with J gene TRBJ2-1, with D possibly being TRBD2 (6 bases). Germline loops: CDR1 MNHEY, CDR2 SMNVEV (reference sequence). The CDR3 contains 13 residues. Trimming shortened V by 4 bases and J by 15 bases, and 19 bases separated the two germline ends. CDR3 sequence: CASSSPGLLTRFF. In DNA, the CDR3 is TGTGCCAGCAGTTCACCGGGACTCCTAACGCGGTTCTTC.

The V call is TRBV30, the J call TRBJ2-1, with 7 bases matching TRBD2. The CDR3 consists of 12 residues. J was trimmed by 10 bases and V by 0 bases; bases with no gene match: 3. Germline CDR1 and CDR2: GTSNPN and SVGIG (reference sequence). CDR3 sequence (DNA): TGTGCCTGGAGTGTACTAGCGAGCGAGCAGTTCTTC. It yields the protein CAWSVLASEQFF.

The rearrangement links TRBV11-2 to TRBJ1-1; D is uncertain. This CDR3 is built from 15 residues. Trimming took off 1 base at V and 1 base at J, with 10 bases between the two ends. In germline, CDR1 is SGHAT, CDR2 FQNNGV. The CDR3, as DNA: TGTGCCAGCAGCTTAGCCCCAGGAGCGAACACTGAAGCTTTCTTT. Its translation is CASSLAPGANTEAFF.

The chain couples TRBV5-6 to TRBJ1-5, with 12 bases fitting TRBD1. Trimming at V came to 6 bases and at J to 6 bases, leaving 10 bases not matched to a gene. Germline assignment: CDR1 SGHDT and CDR2 YYEEEE. The CDR3 is made up of 16 amino acids. CDR3 in DNA: TGTGCCAGCAAAAGCCGGGACAGGGGGCAATTTCAGCCCCAGCATTTT. Its translation: CASKSRDRGQFQPQHF.

A few counts support this clonotype. V is TRBV23-1 and J is TRBJ1-2; 7 nucleotides line up with TRBD1. TRBV23-1 is an ORF for which the function is uncertain. With 8 bases clipped from V and 2 bases from J, the junction kept 8 bases outside the gene matches. This CDR3 has 14 residues. CDR3 loop: CASVRRTGNYGYTF. The CDR3 DNA reads as TGCGCCAGCGTTAGGAGGACAGGAAACTATGGCTACACCTTC.

The chain has TRBV6-4 and TRBJ2-2; D is unresolved. Germline V gene data show CDR1 as MRHNA and CDR2 as SNTAGT. The CDR3 spans 13 residues. V lost 4 bases and J 6 bases, leaving 9 bases between the germline ends. The CDR3 sequence: CASSVERSGELFF. The CDR3 DNA sequence: TGTGCCAGCAGTGTAGAGAGGTCCGGGGAGCTGTTTTTT.

V and J are TRBV19 and TRBJ2-5; 7 bases line up with TRBD2. Germline CDR1 LNHDA, CDR2 SQIVND (reference sequence). The CDR3 runs to 16 residues. With 3 bases clipped from V and 2 bases from J, the junction kept 9 bases outside the gene matches. The CDR3 protein is CASSISGLAAQETQYF. In nucleotides, the CDR3 is TGTGCCAGTAGTATCTCAGGCCTAGCGGCACAAGAGACCCAGTACTTC. The full variable domain, completed using reference TRBV19 and TRBJ2-5, is DGGITQSPKYLFRKEGQNVTLSCEQNLNHDAMYWYRQDPGQGLRLIYYSQIVNDFQKGDIAEGYSVSREKKESFPLTVTSAQKNPTAFYLCASSISGLAAQETQYFGPGTRLLVL.

Only a few counts were recorded for this clonotype. V and J are TRBV6-2 or TRBV6-3 and TRBJ2-1; D not certain. Trimming pared 4 bases from V and 6 bases from J, leaving 13 bases between. The CDR3 consists of 14 residues. Germline loops: CDR1 MNHEY, CDR2 SVGEGT. CDR3 residues: CASSSYITFNEQFF. Written as DNA, the CDR3 is TGTGCCAGCAGTTCCTACATCACATTCAATGAGCAGTTCTTC.

A word on this clonotype: An end of the junction does not agree with germline; a read error may underlie this. The rearrangement uses TRBV5-1 and TRBJ2-3; tentative D call: TRBD2 (5 bases). This CDR3 has 14 residues. The germline V gene encodes CDR1 SGHRS and CDR2 YFSETQ. CDR3 DNA sequence: TGCGCCAGCAGCTTAGCGGATGTCACAGATATGCAGTATTTT. Translated, it gives CASSLADVTDMQYF.

This rearrangement joins TRBV27 to TRBJ2-7, with D perhaps TRBD1 (5 bases). The CDR3 runs to 13 residues. V shed 5 bases and J shed 0 bases, with 8 bases lying between them. Germline V lookup: CDR1 MNHEY, CDR2 SMNVEV (reference sequence). The CDR3 DNA is TGTGCCAGCAGTGCAGGGTACTCCTACGAGCAGTACTTC. Amino acids: CASSAGYSYEQYF.

A few counts support this clonotype. The chain recombines TRBV28 with TRBJ2-1; 8 bases fit TRBD2. The CDR3 is made up of 14 amino acids. CDR1 is MDHEN and CDR2 is SYDVKM in the germline V gene. V was clipped by 3 bases and J by 4 bases; unmatched bases: 2. This CDR3 reads CASSFTSGYNEQFF. CDR3 coding DNA: TGTGCCAGCAGTTTCACTAGCGGTTACAATGAGCAGTTCTTC. The variable domain in full, with the rest retrieved from reference TRBV28 and TRBJ2-1, is DVKVTQSSRYLVKRTGEKVFLECVQDMDHENMFWYRQDPGLGLRLIYFSYDVKMKEKGDIPEGYSVSREKKERFSLILESASTNQTSMYLCASSFTSGYNEQFFGPGTRLTVL.

This clonotype occurred a few times. The chain carries TRBV2 and TRBJ2-7; D is perhaps TRBD2 (6 bases). This CDR3 has 15 residues. The V end was cut by 8 bases, the J end by 6 bases, with 23 bases between. Germline values: CDR1 SNHLY, CDR2 FYNNEI. CDR3 residues: CASRGSSLSGSEQYF. The CDR3, as DNA: TGTGCCAGCCGGGGGAGCTCCTTATCGGGGAGCGAGCAGTACTTC.

This clonotype has at least ten counts. The J gene is TRBJ2-1, the V gene TRBV7-6, with TRBD2 as a possible D gene (6 bases). The CDR3 has 17 residues. The germline V gene encodes CDR1 SGHVS and CDR2 FNYEAQ. The V end lost 4 bases, the J end lost 2 bases, and 18 bases lay between the germline ends. CDR3 sequence: CASSSRGRDGPYNEQFF. CDR3 DNA: TGTGCCAGCAGCTCCCGTGGGCGGGACGGTCCCTACAATGAGCAGTTCTTC.